This TCR beta chain comes out of a study of post-analysis software for immune sequencing data. Study-wide background: Patients had relapsing-remitting, secondary progressive or progressive-relapsing multiple sclerosis; some lacked subtype.

Comment on this clonotype: Its antigen is as yet unknown.

Study-level findings and limits: Batch-matched samples strongly co-clustered by F measure. Relative to controls, patients had five TRBV segments at higher frequency, with TRBV5-6, TRBV5-1 and TRBV20-1 among these.

Libraries were made from TCR beta cDNA, and they carried unique molecular identifiers. Some 540,000 cDNA molecules were obtained from roughly 0.93 to 9.6 million T cells. TCRdb re-called the PCR reads through MiXCR, storing one row per CDR3 protein. In the table there are 700,000 to 800,000 distinct CDR3 sequences, roughly 29% of which are singletons. This CDR3 is built from 13 residues. V dropped 6 bases and J dropped 4 bases, with 13 bases sitting between them. CDR1 is SGHRS and CDR2 is YFSETQ in the germline V gene. Sequenced input: blood. The chain is built from TRBV5-1 and TRBJ1-2, with a tentative D call TRBD1 (6 bases). The clonotype was recovered from a girl between 10 and 17 years old with multiple sclerosis. The DNA for the CDR3 is TGCGCCAGCAACCTCGACAGGCCCTATGGCTACACCTTC. It encodes CASNLDRPYGYTF. Based on the CDR3 plus reference TRBV5-1 and TRBJ1-2, the full variable domain is KAGVTQTPRYLIKTRGQQVTLSCSPISGHRSVSWYQQTPGQGLQFLFEYFSETQRNKGNFPGRFSGRQFSNSRSEMNVSTLELGDSALYLCASNLDRPYGYTFGSGTRLTVV.